These 31 T cell receptor beta chains were sequenced from one sample in a study of CD8 T cells in Susac syndrome (dated by TCRdb to the late 2010s). Library construction relied on the immunoSEQ multiplex PCR assay. RNA was extracted with the RNeasy kit and roughly 0.45 to 1 ug was reverse transcribed using random hexamers. TCRdb reprocessing: public reads trimmed at Q25 with fastp, clones called with MiXCR, in-frame beta chains kept. All rows with the same CDR3 protein become a single entry with the most common DNA and genes. Present in this sample are some 200,000 distinct CDR3 sequences, roughly 96% of which were seen just once. The ten largest clones capture roughly 0.094% of the sample. Sequenced input: CD4+ T cells from PBMCs. These receptors all come from a human donor with multiple sclerosis.

This rearrangement joins TRBV12-3 or TRBV12-4 to TRBJ2-7, with 7 bases identical to TRBD1. V was pared by 8 bases and J by 1 base, with 5 bases of the junction left unmatched. CDR3 size: 13 residues. The chain's CDR3 is CASHRGGSYEQYF. The DNA of the CDR3 is TGTGCCAGCCACAGGGGTGGGTCCTACGAGCAGTACTTC.

The chain employs TRBV4-2 and TRBJ2-5; 7 bases map to TRBD2. V lost 5 bases, J lost 2 bases, and 11 bases stayed unmatched. Germline CDR1 is LGHNA and CDR2 is YNFKEQ. The CDR3 extends over 16 amino acids. The CDR3 coding sequence is TGTGCCAGCAGCGGTCCGGGACTAACTTGGCAAGAGACCCAGTACTTC. As protein: CASSGPGLTWQETQYF.

The chain combines TRBV29-1 with TRBJ2-7; D might be TRBD2 (5 bases). V was cut by 4 bases and J by 3 bases, with 10 bases left in between. Germline assignment: CDR1 SQVTM and CDR2 ANQGSEA. This CDR3 has 12 amino acids. The CDR3 DNA is TGCAGCGTTGTCGGGAACGGCTACGAGCAGTACTTC. As protein: CSVVGNGYEQYF.

This chain joins TRBV30 and TRBJ1-5; D is perhaps TRBD1 (6 bases). CDR3 length equals 14 residues. The germline V and J ends were trimmed by 0 bases and 7 bases, with 13 bases remaining between them. Germline V gene lookup returns CDR1 GTSNPN and CDR2 SVGIG (reference sequence). The CDR3 protein is CAWSVRGQSQPQHF. In DNA, the CDR3 is TGTGCCTGGAGTGTACGGGGGCAAAGCCAGCCCCAGCATTTT.

This rearrangement joins TRBV30 to TRBJ1-5, with D perhaps matching TRBD1 (5 bases). Germline V gene sequence: CDR1 GTSNPN, CDR2 SVGIG (reference sequence). V gave up 2 bases and J gave up 4 bases, with 9 bases separating them. The CDR3 covers 13 residues. The CDR3 DNA is TGTGCCTGGAGTAACACAGGTAATCAGCCCCAGCATTTT. It codes for CAWSNTGNQPQHF.

There are a few counts of this clonotype. The rearrangement joins TRBV18 to TRBJ2-5; 8 bases agree with TRBD2. Germline lookup yields CDR1 KGHSH and CDR2 LQKENI. V was clipped by 2 bases and J by 5 bases; unmatched bases: 4. This CDR3 has 14 amino acids. Here the CDR3 reads CASSPRTSRETQYF. CDR3 sequence (DNA): TGTGCCAGCTCACCAAGGACTAGCCGGGAGACCCAGTACTTC.

The V and J genes are TRBV7-8 and TRBJ1-1, with 8 nucleotides matching TRBD1. The V gene's germline CDR1 is SGHVS and CDR2 FQNEAQ. The CDR3 runs 15 residues. V dropped 5 bases and J dropped 1; count of bases not matched to a gene: 6. CDR3 loop: CASSVTGTGNTEAFF. Written as DNA, the CDR3 is TGTGCCAGCAGCGTAACCGGGACAGGGAACACTGAAGCTTTCTTT.

This chain links TRBV20-1 with TRBJ2-3; 7 positions agree with TRBD2. V lost 3 bases, J lost 0 bases, and 6 bases stayed unmatched. This CDR3 has 15 residues. The germline gives CDR1 DFQATT, CDR2 SNEGSKA (reference sequence). The CDR3 coding sequence is TGCAGTGCTAGCCTAGCGGCCGCTAGCACAGATACGCAGTATTTT. Translation gives CSASLAAASTDTQYF.

The chain couples TRBV6-1 to TRBJ2-3, with 8 bases aligning to TRBD2. Germline CDR1 reads MNHNS; CDR2 reads SASEGT. This CDR3 is 13 amino acids long. CDR3 amino acids: CAAGTRFTDTQYF. CDR3 sequence (DNA): TGTGCAGCCGGGACTAGGTTCACAGATACGCAGTATTTT.

This chain connects TRBV20-1 to TRBJ1-5; TRBD1 aligns across 7 bases. This CDR3 has 14 residues. Germline CDR1 DFQATT, CDR2 SNEGSKA (reference sequence). Trimming removed 6 bases from V and 1 base from J; junction bases left unmatched: 6. The CDR3 DNA reads TGCAGTGCGAACCGGGACAGAAGCAATCAGCCCCAGCATTTT. This sequence encodes CSANRDRSNQPQHF.

The V call is TRBV20-1, the J call TRBJ2-1; 8 nucleotides align to TRBD2. CDR1 is DFQATT, CDR2 SNEGSKA, per germline (reference sequence). This CDR3 spans 14 amino acids. Trimming cost V 6 bases and J 4 bases; bases outside gene matches: 8. The CDR3 protein is CSARSGGLYNEQFF. Written as DNA, the CDR3 is TGCAGTGCCCGAAGCGGGGGACTATACAATGAGCAGTTCTTC.

The V call is TRBV7-2, the J call TRBJ2-1, with 7 nucleotides matching TRBD1. With 3 bases clipped from V and 3 bases from J, the junction kept 5 bases outside the gene matches. Germline CDR1 and CDR2: SGHTA and FQGNSA. The CDR3 totals 15 residues. DNA for the CDR3: TGTGCCAGCAGCTTCTCAGGGGGTATCTACAATGAGCAGTTCTTC. It yields the protein CASSFSGGIYNEQFF.

This clonotype was counted a single time. The chain has TRBV3-1 and TRBJ2-3, with TRBD1 matching 11 bases. This CDR3 has 16 residues. The trim removed 1 base at V and 3 bases at J, leaving 3 bases unmatched. Germline assignment: CDR1 LGHDT and CDR2 YNNKEL (reference sequence). CDR3 bases: TGTGCCAGCAGCCAAGGTGGGACAGGGGGAACAGATACGCAGTATTTT. As protein: CASSQGGTGGTDTQYF.

This sequence joins TRBV29-1 and TRBJ1-3; perhaps TRBD1 as D (5 bases). This CDR3 has 12 amino acids. CDR1 and CDR2 from the germline V gene are SQVTM and ANQGSEA. CDR3 nucleotides: TGCGGAGGGACCTGGATGGGAAACACCATATATTTT. Its translation is CGGTWMGNTIYF.

The V and J genes are TRBV18 and TRBJ2-2; TRBD2 is a possible D gene (5 bases). The ends were cut back, 3 bases at V and 5 bases at J, with 10 bases in the middle. The CDR3 extends over 14 amino acids. The germline V gene encodes CDR1 KGHSH and CDR2 LQKENI. The CDR3 DNA sequence: TGTGCCAGCTCACCCCAGAGGAGGACCGGGGAGCTGTTTTTT. Protein sequence: CASSPQRRTGELFF.

The chain couples TRBV7-9 to TRBJ2-7, with TRBD1 matching 7 bases. CDR1 and CDR2 (germline): SEHNR, FQNEAQ (reference sequence). The V gene end was trimmed by 4 bases and the J gene end by 1 base; junction bases not matched to a gene: 4. The length of the CDR3 is 14 residues. In nucleotides, the CDR3 is TGTGCCAGCAGCTGGGGGACAGCATCCTACGAGCAGTACTTC. This gives the protein CASSWGTASYEQYF.

V gene TRBV12-3 or TRBV12-4 combines with J gene TRBJ2-6; maybe TRBD2 (5 bases). Trimming removed 9 bases from V and 2 bases from J, with 11 bases in between. The CDR3 is 14 amino acids. The CDR3 bases are TGTGCCAGTTTCTCGGGGACTGGGGCCAACGTCCTGACTTTC. Translating gives CASFSGTGANVLTF.

The rearrangement uses TRBV7-9 and TRBJ2-2; TRBD2 might be the D (5 bases). The CDR3 runs 13 residues. Trimming left V 11 bases short and J 5 bases short, with 15 bases between. Germline values: CDR1 SEHNR, CDR2 FQNEAQ (reference sequence). CDR3 protein: CALTGSITGELFF. The DNA of the CDR3 is TGTGCCTTAACGGGATCTATTACCGGGGAGCTGTTTTTT.

The genes are TRBV4-1 and TRBJ2-3, with 12 bases fitting TRBD2. The germline V gene encodes CDR1 MGHRA and CDR2 YSYEKL. V dropped 1 base and J dropped 2; count of bases not matched to a gene: 1. The CDR3 consists of 16 residues. CDR3 sequence: CASSQASGGVTDTQYF. The CDR3 bases are TGCGCCAGCAGCCAAGCTAGCGGGGGGGTCACAGATACGCAGTATTTT.

The chain has TRBV18 and TRBJ2-5; D call uncertain. The CDR3 contains 12 residues. The germline V and J ends were trimmed by 5 bases and 4 bases, with 8 bases remaining between them. Germline V gene data show CDR1 as KGHSH and CDR2 as LQKENI. Here the CDR3 reads CASSTSSETQYF. In DNA, the CDR3 is TGTGCCAGCTCAACATCCTCAGAGACCCAGTACTTC. Combining the CDR3 with reference TRBV18 and TRBJ2-5 gives the whole variable domain NAGVMQNPRHLVRRRGQEARLRCSPMKGHSHVYWYRQLPEEGLKFMVYLQKENIIDESGMPKERFSAEFPKEGPSILRIQQVVRGDSAAYFCASSTSSETQYFGPGTRLLVL.

The chain combines TRBV25-1 with TRBJ2-7, with TRBD1 matching over 9 bases. The CDR3 is 14 amino acids. V was pared by 5 bases and J by 5 bases, with 7 bases of the junction left unmatched. Looked up from germline, CDR1 is MGHDK and CDR2 is SYGVNS. The CDR3 reads CASSLGTGRNEQYF. Here the CDR3 DNA reads TGTGCCAGCAGTCTGGGGACAGGGCGCAACGAGCAGTACTTC.

V is TRBV3-1 and J is TRBJ1-1; D may be TRBD1 (6 bases). The V gene lost 1 base and the J gene lost 4 bases, with 16 bases spanning the gap. This CDR3 has 16 amino acids. The germline gives CDR1 LGHDT, CDR2 YNNKEL (reference sequence). The CDR3 region has the DNA TGTGCCAGCAGCCAAGTCGGGGGGCGTCCTTTCACTGAAGCTTTCTTT. The encoded protein is CASSQVGGRPFTEAFF.

The rearrangement uses TRBV4-1 and TRBJ2-2, with 7 bases identical to TRBD1. Per the germline V gene, CDR1 is MGHRA and CDR2 is YSYEKL. Losses at the gene ends were 1 base for V and 5 bases for J; bases not matched to a gene: 7. The CDR3 runs to 16 residues. For the CDR3, the DNA is TGCGCCAGCAGCCAAGTGAAGGGGGCGAGGACCGGGGAGCTGTTTTTT. Translated, it gives CASSQVKGARTGELFF.

This clonotype was seen just once. The chain has TRBV7-8 and TRBJ2-1; D is possibly TRBD1 (5 bases). The CDR3 sequence is 15 residues long. Per the germline V gene, CDR1 is SGHVS and CDR2 is FQNEAQ. Trimming shortened V by 5 bases and J by 5 bases, and 16 bases separated the two germline ends. The CDR3 sequence: CASSPPPLGDNEQFF. CDR3 sequence (DNA): TGTGCCAGCAGCCCTCCTCCCCTAGGGGACAATGAGCAGTTCTTC.

The gene calls are TRBV21-1 and TRBJ2-3. TRBV21-1 is termed a pseudogene. The CDR3 contains 14 residues. The CDR3 DNA follows: TGTGCCAGCAGCAACGGCCCTAGCACAGATACGCAGTATTTT. Translating it yields CASSNGPSTDTQYF.

The chain joins TRBV3-1 to TRBJ2-5, with 8 bases identical to TRBD1. The trim removed 5 bases at V and 2 bases at J, leaving 7 bases unmatched. The CDR3 covers 15 residues. Per germline, CDR1 LGHDT and CDR2 YNNKEL (reference sequence). The chain's CDR3 is CASSFLTGVQETQYF. CDR3 in DNA: TGTGCCAGCAGCTTTCTGACAGGGGTTCAAGAGACCCAGTACTTC.

The rearrangement joins TRBV2 to TRBJ2-5; D remains ambiguous. Trimming stripped 6 bases from V and 3 bases from J, with 8 bases between. The CDR3 extends over 12 amino acids. Germline loops: CDR1 SNHLY, CDR2 FYNNEI. CDR3 amino acids: CASRANEETQYF. In nucleotides, the CDR3 is TGTGCCAGCAGGGCAAACGAAGAGACCCAGTACTTC.

The chain joins TRBV18 to TRBJ1-1; D ambiguous. Trimming shortened V by 6 bases and J by 5 bases, and 13 bases separated the two germline ends. The CDR3 has 13 residues. CDR1 KGHSH and CDR2 LQKENI come from the germline V gene. CDR3 sequence reads: CASSPAAVTEAFF. The CDR3 DNA reads as TGTGCCAGCTCGCCCGCAGCGGTTACTGAAGCTTTCTTT.

This chain joins TRBV4-2 and TRBJ2-5; 10 nucleotides match TRBD2. The trim removed 1 base at V and 3 bases at J, leaving 8 bases unmatched. The CDR3 is 17 residues long. Looked up from germline, CDR1 is LGHNA and CDR2 is YNFKEQ. DNA of the CDR3: TGTGCCAGCAGCCAAGTTAATTCGCTAGCGGGAGAAGAGACCCAGTACTTC. It is translated as CASSQVNSLAGEETQYF.

This clonotype was found a few times. V gene TRBV5-4 combines with J gene TRBJ2-5, with 7 bases fitting TRBD1. The V and J ends lost 4 bases and 2 bases, in that order; junction bases with no gene match: 2. This CDR3 spans 13 amino acids. CDR1 and CDR2 (germline): SGHNT, YYREEE (reference sequence). CDR3 nucleotide sequence: TGTGCCAGCAGCCCGGACAGGCAAGAGACCCAGTACTTC. As protein: CASSPDRQETQYF.

The genes are TRBV24-1 and TRBJ2-6; D is undetermined. Germline loops: CDR1 KGHDR, CDR2 SFDVKD. Trimming took off 10 bases at V and 4 bases at J, with 10 bases between the two ends. This CDR3 is 13 amino acids long. CDR3 sequence reads: CATLGSGANVLTF. Written as DNA, the CDR3 is TGTGCCACTCTCGGGTCAGGGGCCAACGTCCTGACTTTC.